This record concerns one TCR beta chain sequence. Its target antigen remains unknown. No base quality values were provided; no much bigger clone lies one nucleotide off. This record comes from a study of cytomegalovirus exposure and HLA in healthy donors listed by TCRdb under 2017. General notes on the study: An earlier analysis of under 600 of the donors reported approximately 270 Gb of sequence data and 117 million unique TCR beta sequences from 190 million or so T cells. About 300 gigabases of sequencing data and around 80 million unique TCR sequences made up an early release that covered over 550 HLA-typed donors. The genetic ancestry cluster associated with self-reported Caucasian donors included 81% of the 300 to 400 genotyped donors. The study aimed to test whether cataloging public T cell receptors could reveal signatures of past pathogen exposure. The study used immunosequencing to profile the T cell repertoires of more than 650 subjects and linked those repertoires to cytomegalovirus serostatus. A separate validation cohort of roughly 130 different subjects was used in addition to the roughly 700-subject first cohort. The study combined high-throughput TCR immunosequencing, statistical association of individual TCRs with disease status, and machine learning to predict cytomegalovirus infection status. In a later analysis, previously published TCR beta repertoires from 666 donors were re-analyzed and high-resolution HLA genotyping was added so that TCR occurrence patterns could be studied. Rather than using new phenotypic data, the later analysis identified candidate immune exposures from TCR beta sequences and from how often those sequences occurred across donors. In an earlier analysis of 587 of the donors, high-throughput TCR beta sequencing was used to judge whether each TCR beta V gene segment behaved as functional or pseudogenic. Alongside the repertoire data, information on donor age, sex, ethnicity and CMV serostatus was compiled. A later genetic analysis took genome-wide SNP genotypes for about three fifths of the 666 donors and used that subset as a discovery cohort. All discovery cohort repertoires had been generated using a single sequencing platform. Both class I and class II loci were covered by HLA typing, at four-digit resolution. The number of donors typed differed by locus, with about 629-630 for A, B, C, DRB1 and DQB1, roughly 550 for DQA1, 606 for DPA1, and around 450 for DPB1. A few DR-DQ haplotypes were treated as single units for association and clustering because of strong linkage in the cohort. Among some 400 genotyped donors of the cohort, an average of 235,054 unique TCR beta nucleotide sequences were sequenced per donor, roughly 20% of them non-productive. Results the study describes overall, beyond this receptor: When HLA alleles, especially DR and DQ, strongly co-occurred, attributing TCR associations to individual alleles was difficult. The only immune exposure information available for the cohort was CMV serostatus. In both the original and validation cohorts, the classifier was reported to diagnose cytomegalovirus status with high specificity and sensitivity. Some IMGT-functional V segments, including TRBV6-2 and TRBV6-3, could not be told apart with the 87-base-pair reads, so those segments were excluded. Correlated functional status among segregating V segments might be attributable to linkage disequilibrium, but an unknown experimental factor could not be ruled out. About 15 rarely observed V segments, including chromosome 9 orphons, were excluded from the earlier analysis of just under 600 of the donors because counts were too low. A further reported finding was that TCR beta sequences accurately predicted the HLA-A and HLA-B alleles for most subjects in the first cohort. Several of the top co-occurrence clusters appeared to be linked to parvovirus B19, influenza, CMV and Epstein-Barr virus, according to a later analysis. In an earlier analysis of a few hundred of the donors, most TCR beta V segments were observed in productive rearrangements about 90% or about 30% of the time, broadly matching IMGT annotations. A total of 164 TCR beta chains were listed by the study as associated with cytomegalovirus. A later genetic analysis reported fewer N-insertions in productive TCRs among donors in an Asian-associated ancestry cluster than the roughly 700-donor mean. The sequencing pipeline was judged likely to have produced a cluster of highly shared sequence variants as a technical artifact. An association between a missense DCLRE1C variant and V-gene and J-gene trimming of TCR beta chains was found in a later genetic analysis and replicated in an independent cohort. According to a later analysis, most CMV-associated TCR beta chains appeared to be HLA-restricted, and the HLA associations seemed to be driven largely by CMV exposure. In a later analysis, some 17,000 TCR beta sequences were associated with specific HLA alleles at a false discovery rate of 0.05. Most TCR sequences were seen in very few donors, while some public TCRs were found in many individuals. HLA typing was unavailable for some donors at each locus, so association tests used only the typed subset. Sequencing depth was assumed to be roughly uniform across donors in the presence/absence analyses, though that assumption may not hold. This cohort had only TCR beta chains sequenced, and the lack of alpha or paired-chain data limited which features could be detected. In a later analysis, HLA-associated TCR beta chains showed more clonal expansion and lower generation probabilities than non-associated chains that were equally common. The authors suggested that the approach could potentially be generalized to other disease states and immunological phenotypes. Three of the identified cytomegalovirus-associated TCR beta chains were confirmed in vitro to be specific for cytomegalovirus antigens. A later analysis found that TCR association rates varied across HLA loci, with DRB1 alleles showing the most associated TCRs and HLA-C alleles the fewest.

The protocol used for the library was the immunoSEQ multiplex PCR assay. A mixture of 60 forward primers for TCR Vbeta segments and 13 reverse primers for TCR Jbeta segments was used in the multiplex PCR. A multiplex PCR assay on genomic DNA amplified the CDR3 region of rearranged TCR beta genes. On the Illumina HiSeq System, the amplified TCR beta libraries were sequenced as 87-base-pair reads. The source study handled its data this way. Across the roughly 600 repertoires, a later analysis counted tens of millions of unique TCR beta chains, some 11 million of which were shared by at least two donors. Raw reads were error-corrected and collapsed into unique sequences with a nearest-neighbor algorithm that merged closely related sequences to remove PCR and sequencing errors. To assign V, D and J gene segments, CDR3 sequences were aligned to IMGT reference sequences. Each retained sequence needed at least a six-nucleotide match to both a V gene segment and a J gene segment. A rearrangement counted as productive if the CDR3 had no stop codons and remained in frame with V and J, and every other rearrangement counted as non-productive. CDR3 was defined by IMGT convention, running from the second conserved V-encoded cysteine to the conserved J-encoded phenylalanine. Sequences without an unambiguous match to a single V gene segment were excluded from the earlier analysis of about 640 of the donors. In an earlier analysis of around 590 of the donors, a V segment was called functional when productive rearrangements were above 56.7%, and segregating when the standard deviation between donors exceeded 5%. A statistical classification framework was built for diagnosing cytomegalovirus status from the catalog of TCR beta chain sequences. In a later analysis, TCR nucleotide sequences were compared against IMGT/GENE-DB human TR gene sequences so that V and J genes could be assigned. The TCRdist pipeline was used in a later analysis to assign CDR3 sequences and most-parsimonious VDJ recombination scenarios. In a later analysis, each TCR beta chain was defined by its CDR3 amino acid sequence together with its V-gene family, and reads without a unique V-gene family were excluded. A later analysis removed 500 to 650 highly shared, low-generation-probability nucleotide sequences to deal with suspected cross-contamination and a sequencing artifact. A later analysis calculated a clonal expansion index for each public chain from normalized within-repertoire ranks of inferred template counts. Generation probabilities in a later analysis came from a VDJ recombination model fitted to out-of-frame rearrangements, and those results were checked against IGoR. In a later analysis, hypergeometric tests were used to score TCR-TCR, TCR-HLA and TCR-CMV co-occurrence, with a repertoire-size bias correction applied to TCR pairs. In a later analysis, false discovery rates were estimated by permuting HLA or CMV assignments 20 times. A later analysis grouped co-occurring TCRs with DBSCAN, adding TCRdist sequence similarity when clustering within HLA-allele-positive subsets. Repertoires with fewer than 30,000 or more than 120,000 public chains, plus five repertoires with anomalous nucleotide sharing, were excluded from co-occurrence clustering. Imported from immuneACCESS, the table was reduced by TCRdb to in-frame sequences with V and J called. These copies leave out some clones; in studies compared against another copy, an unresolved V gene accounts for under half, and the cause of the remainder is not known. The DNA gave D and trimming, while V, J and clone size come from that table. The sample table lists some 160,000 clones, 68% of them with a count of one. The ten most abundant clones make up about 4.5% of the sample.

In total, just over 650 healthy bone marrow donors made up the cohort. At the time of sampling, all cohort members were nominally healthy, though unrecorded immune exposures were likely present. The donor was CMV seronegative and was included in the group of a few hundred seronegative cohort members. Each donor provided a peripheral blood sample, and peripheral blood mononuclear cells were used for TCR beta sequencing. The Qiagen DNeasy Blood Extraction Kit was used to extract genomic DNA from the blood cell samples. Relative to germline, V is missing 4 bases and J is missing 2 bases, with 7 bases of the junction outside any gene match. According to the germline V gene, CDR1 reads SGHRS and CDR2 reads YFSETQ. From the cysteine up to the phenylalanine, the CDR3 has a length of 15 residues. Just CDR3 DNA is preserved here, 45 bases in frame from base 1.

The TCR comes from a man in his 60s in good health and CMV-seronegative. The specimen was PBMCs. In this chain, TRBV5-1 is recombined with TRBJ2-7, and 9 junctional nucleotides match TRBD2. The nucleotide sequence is TGCGCCAGCAGCCTATCTAGCGGGGAAACCTACGAGCAGTACTTC. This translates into CASSLSSGETYEQYF.